Below, 30 T cell receptor beta chains from the same sample are listed, as sequenced in a study of blood T cell repertoires in COVID-19. TCRdb keeps only in-frame clones here, not all; method: immunoSEQ multiplex PCR. The table has approximately 120,000 clones, about three quarters seen once. Sequencing was performed on peripheral blood. The receptor source for this set is a woman aged 70 to 79 with acute or convalescent COVID-19.

The V call is TRBV7-2, the J call TRBJ2-4, with a tentative D call TRBD1 (6 bases). Germline loops: CDR1 SGHTA, CDR2 FQGNSA. V lost 5 bases and J lost 0, with 14 bases in between. This CDR3 has 16 residues. CDR3 in DNA: TGTGCCAGCAGCCTTCTCACAGGGATAGCCAAAAACATTCAGTACTTC. Amino acids: CASSLLTGIAKNIQYF.

The chain couples TRBV27 to TRBJ2-3; 8 positions agree with TRBD1. The CDR3 is 15 amino acids. With 5 bases clipped from V and 2 bases from J, the junction kept 6 bases outside the gene matches. Germline loops: CDR1 MNHEY, CDR2 SMNVEV (reference sequence). DNA for the CDR3: TGTGCCAGCAGTCTTTACAGGGGGTTCACAGATACGCAGTATTTT. It codes for CASSLYRGFTDTQYF.

This clone was seen just once. Other DNA sequences of this sample code for an identical CDR3. The V gene is TRBV5-1, the J gene TRBJ2-3; TRBD1 aligns across 9 bases. Germline trimming cut 3 bases from V and 2 bases from J; bases unmatched to any gene: 4. The CDR3 has 15 amino acids. In germline, CDR1 is SGHRS, CDR2 YFSETQ. DNA for the CDR3: TGCGCCAGCAGCTCAGGACAGGGGTCCACAGATACGCAGTATTTT. It codes for CASSSGQGSTDTQYF.

This clone has a handful of counts. V usage is TRBV12-3 or TRBV12-4 and J usage is TRBJ1-6, with a weak D call TRBD1 (5 bases). Between the trimmed V and J ends, which lost 2 bases and 11 bases, there was a span of 7 bases. CDR3 length: 12 amino acids. The CDR3 DNA reads TGTGCCAGCAGTTTAACGGGGGCACCCCTCCACTTT. It yields the protein CASSLTGAPLHF.

The V call is TRBV20-1, the J call TRBJ1-3; D remains unclear. Germline CDR1 is DFQATT and CDR2 is SNEGSKA (reference sequence). This CDR3 comprises 15 residues. Deletions cut 3 bases from V and 2 bases from J, with 14 bases between. The DNA of the CDR3 is TGCAGTGCTAGTTCCTCAAAACAGACTGGAAACACCATATATTTT. Protein product: CSASSSKQTGNTIYF.

Written as DNA, the CDR3 is TGCGCCAGCAGCTTGGGGGCAGGGTTTTACGAGCAGTACTTC. Residues: CASSLGAGFYEQYF. The rearrangement links TRBV5-1 to TRBJ2-7, with D possibly being TRBD1 (5 bases). V was trimmed by 0 bases and J by 4 bases, leaving 11 bases between them. Looked up from germline, CDR1 is SGHRS and CDR2 is YFSETQ. This CDR3 is built from 14 residues. Supplemented by reference TRBV5-1 and TRBJ2-7, the full variable domain reads KAGVTQTPRYLIKTRGQQVTLSCSPISGHRSVSWYQQTPGQGLQFLFEYFSETQRNKGNFPGRFSGRQFSNSRSEMNVSTLELGDSALYLCASSLGAGFYEQYFGPGTRLTVT.

The chain recombines TRBV11-2 with TRBJ2-2; the D gene is possibly TRBD1 (5 bases). This CDR3 comprises 14 residues. Trimming removed 5 bases at V and 1 base at J, with 8 bases between. Germline-derived CDR1 and CDR2 are SGHAT and FQNNGV. CDR3 residues: CASSRTGNTGELFF. CDR3 nucleotide sequence: TGTGCCAGCAGCCGTACAGGGAACACCGGGGAGCTGTTTTTT.

The CDR3 sequence: CASSEFTTSGGPLDTQYF. CDR3 bases: TGTGCCAGCAGTGAATTCACGACTAGCGGGGGGCCTTTGGATACGCAGTATTTT. The chain links TRBV25-1 to TRBJ2-3; 13 bases are a match to TRBD2. V dropped 1 base and J dropped 6; count of bases not matched to a gene: 10. Germline CDR1 and CDR2: MGHDK and SYGVNS. This CDR3 region has 18 residues.

The chain recombines TRBV19 with TRBJ1-4; D unresolved. With 1 base removed from V and 0 bases from J, the gap between germline ends came to 18 bases. CDR3 length: 19 residues. CDR1 LNHDA and CDR2 SQIVND come from the germline V gene (reference sequence). CDR3 in amino acids: CASSIARVTSGTTNEKLFF. CDR3 coding DNA: TGTGCCAGTAGTATAGCCCGGGTTACTAGCGGAACAACTAATGAAAAACTGTTTTTT.

The V and J genes are TRBV5-1 and TRBJ1-3; weak D call: TRBD1 (6 bases). The CDR3 runs 15 residues. Germline assignment: CDR1 SGHRS and CDR2 YFSETQ. Trimming removed 0 bases at V and 0 bases at J, with 7 bases between. CDR3 in amino acids: CASSLEGHSGNTIYF. In nucleotides, the CDR3 is TGCGCCAGCAGCTTGGAGGGACACTCTGGAAACACCATATATTTT. Combining the CDR3 with reference TRBV5-1 and TRBJ1-3 gives the whole variable domain KAGVTQTPRYLIKTRGQQVTLSCSPISGHRSVSWYQQTPGQGLQFLFEYFSETQRNKGNFPGRFSGRQFSNSRSEMNVSTLELGDSALYLCASSLEGHSGNTIYFGEGSWLTVV.

This clone was picked up a small number of times. The chain recombines TRBV6-5 with TRBJ1-2; 9 positions agree with TRBD1. J gave up 8 bases and V 5 bases, and 12 bases lay outside the gene matches. The length of the CDR3 is 15 residues. The germline CDR1 and CDR2 sequences are MNHEY and SVGAGI. Here the CDR3 DNA reads TGTGCCAGCAGTCCCTTGGGACAGGGTGGTGGCGGCTACACCTTC. Its translation: CASSPLGQGGGGYTF.

This clone was observed a few times. This chain links TRBV27 with TRBJ1-3; D is unclear. V lost 3 bases and J 0 bases, leaving 12 bases between the germline ends. The length of the CDR3 is 16 residues. Per germline, CDR1 MNHEY and CDR2 SMNVEV (reference sequence). CDR3 sequence (DNA): TGTGCCAGCAGTTTTCAGGCGGGATACTCTGGAAACACCATATATTTT. Its protein product is CASSFQAGYSGNTIYF.

The chain links TRBV7-8 to TRBJ1-1; TRBD1 might be the D (5 bases). V lost 2 bases to trimming and J lost 7 bases, with 20 bases between them. Per the germline V gene, CDR1 is SGHVS and CDR2 is FQNEAQ. CDR3 length: 16 residues. CDR3 loop: CASSLRSWGGISEAFF. DNA for the CDR3: TGTGCCAGCAGCTTAAGATCGTGGGGGGGGATTAGTGAAGCTTTCTTT.

This clone has a handful of counts. The V gene is TRBV19, the J gene TRBJ1-4; possible D gene TRBD1, 5 bases. This CDR3 comprises 14 residues. Per germline, CDR1 LNHDA and CDR2 SQIVND (reference sequence). V was shortened by 8 bases and J by 4 bases, with 14 bases between the two germline ends. CDR3 region: CASSATARNEKLFF. The CDR3 DNA reads TGTGCCAGTTCCGCGACAGCACGTAATGAAAAACTGTTTTTT.

V gene TRBV4-2 combines with J gene TRBJ1-2; TRBD1 matches 8 bases. The V gene end was trimmed by 3 bases and the J gene end by 4 bases; junction bases not matched to a gene: 1. This CDR3 has 13 amino acids. From germline, CDR1 is LGHNA and CDR2 YNFKEQ. CDR3 coding DNA: TGTGCCAGCAGCCAGGGGACAGGCTATGGCTACACCTTC. It is translated as CASSQGTGYGYTF.

J is TRBJ2-4 and V is TRBV3-1 (or the pseudogene TRBV3-2); a possible D gene is TRBD1 (5 bases). The V end lost 0 bases, the J end lost 5 bases, and 5 bases lay between the germline ends. The CDR3 totals 13 residues. In germline, CDR1 is LGHDT, CDR2 YNNKEL (reference sequence). The CDR3 spells CASSQEGENIQYF. The CDR3 nucleotides read TGTGCCAGCAGCCAAGAAGGGGAAAACATTCAGTACTTC.

This rearrangement joins TRBV2 to TRBJ1-2; no firm D call. This CDR3 contains 13 residues. Per germline, CDR1 SNHLY and CDR2 FYNNEI. The ends were cut back, 3 bases at V and 5 bases at J, with 10 bases in the middle. The CDR3: CASSDGGGYGYTF. CDR3 bases: TGTGCCAGCAGTGATGGTGGAGGGTATGGCTACACCTTC.

The chain recombines TRBV25-1 with TRBJ1-5; perhaps TRBD1 as D (6 bases). Trimming shortened V by 5 bases and J by 7 bases, and 24 bases separated the two germline ends. Germline V gene lookup returns CDR1 MGHDK and CDR2 SYGVNS. The CDR3 is 17 amino acids. The CDR3 is CASSFPRGKTDGQPQHF. The CDR3 bases are TGTGCCAGCAGTTTCCCCAGGGGAAAAACTGATGGGCAGCCCCAGCATTTT.

The rearrangement joins TRBV6-2 or TRBV6-3 to TRBJ2-1; the match to TRBD1 covers 9 bases. The CDR3 sequence is 17 residues long. Per the germline V gene, CDR1 is MNHEY and CDR2 is SVGEGT. Losses at the gene ends were 0 bases for V and 3 bases for J; bases not matched to a gene: 6. The DNA for the CDR3 is TGTGCCAGCAGTTACTCGCCTGGACAGGGGCTCTACAATGAGCAGTTCTTC. Protein sequence: CASSYSPGQGLYNEQFF.

The J gene is TRBJ1-5, the V gene TRBV30, with a tentative D call TRBD1 (6 bases). V lost 1 base to trimming and J lost 1 base, with 17 bases between them. The V gene's germline CDR1 is GTSNPN and CDR2 SVGIG (reference sequence). The CDR3 spans 17 residues. The DNA for the CDR3 is TGTGCCTGGAGTGGCCAAACAGGGATTATAAGCAATCAGCCCCAGCATTTT. It codes for CAWSGQTGIISNQPQHF.

This chain joins TRBV6-5 and TRBJ2-1, with a weak D call TRBD2 (5 bases). CDR3 size: 11 residues. V lost 7 bases to trimming and J lost 8 bases, with 9 bases between them. CDR1 is MNHEY and CDR2 is SVGAGI in the germline V gene. The CDR3 nucleotides read TGTGCCAGCACCGGACTTTATGAGCAGTTCTTC. Protein product: CASTGLYEQFF.

This clone showed up just once. The rearrangement uses TRBV4-2 and TRBJ2-2, with 14 bases fitting TRBD2. The germline gives CDR1 LGHNA, CDR2 YNFKEQ. Germline trimming cut 5 bases from V and 0 bases from J; bases unmatched to any gene: 5. The CDR3 totals 18 residues. The CDR3 DNA reads as TGTGCCAGCAGCTCCCGGACTAGCGGGAGGACGAACACCGGGGAGCTGTTTTTT. It translates to CASSSRTSGRTNTGELFF.

This rearrangement joins TRBV13 to TRBJ2-3; 9 nucleotides line up with TRBD2. The CDR3 is made up of 18 amino acids. Germline V gene lookup returns CDR1 PRHDT and CDR2 FYEKMQ (reference sequence). V was clipped by 0 bases and J by 5 bases; unmatched bases: 12. In DNA, the CDR3 is TGTGCCAGCAGCTTAGGCCGGGTTACGGGAGCGGGGGGAGATACGCAGTATTTT. Protein sequence: CASSLGRVTGAGGDTQYF.

The rearrangement joins TRBV10-2 to TRBJ2-7; no definite D call. This CDR3 is 15 amino acids long. Per germline, CDR1 WSHSY and CDR2 SAAADI. Trimming left V 3 bases short and J 2 bases short, with 14 bases between. CDR3 in DNA: TGCGCCAGCAGTGATCACCAGAAACCAACCTACGAGCAGTACTTC. Encoded protein: CASSDHQKPTYEQYF.

To note about this clone: The junction and the germline gene differ at one end; a read error may be behind it. V is TRBV3-1 (or the pseudogene TRBV3-2) and J is TRBJ2-7; a possible D gene is TRBD2 (6 bases). The CDR3 has 15 amino acids. The germline CDR1 and CDR2 sequences are LGHDT and YNNKEL (reference sequence). DNA of the CDR3: TGTGCCAGCAGTCAAGCACTAGCAAACCACTACGAGCAGTACTTC. Its translation: CASSQALANHYEQYF.

This clone was detected many times. The chain uses TRBV6-5 and TRBJ1-3; the match to TRBD1 covers 9 bases. V lost 6 bases and J lost 4; bases outside the gene matches: 7. Germline V CDR1 and CDR2: MNHEY, SVGAGI. The CDR3 spans 15 residues. Written as DNA, the CDR3 is TGTGCCAGCAGCCTGGGACAGGGCAGCGGAAACACCATATATTTT. This sequence encodes CASSLGQGSGNTIYF.

Only a few counts were recorded for this clone. The chain links TRBV28 to TRBJ2-1, with 9 bases that match TRBD2. There are 15 residues in the CDR3. The V gene's germline CDR1 is MDHEN and CDR2 SYDVKM. Trimming removed 2 bases from V and 6 bases from J; junction bases left unmatched: 5. The CDR3 here is CASSLTRTSVNEQFF. The CDR3 coding sequence is TGTGCCAGCAGTTTAACAAGGACTAGCGTCAATGAGCAGTTCTTC.

This chain links TRBV2 with TRBJ2-1, with 7 bases that match TRBD1. Germline V lookup: CDR1 SNHLY, CDR2 FYNNEI. The junction had 7 bases not matched to a gene; V was cut back by 4 bases and J by 4 bases. This CDR3 is 15 amino acids long. DNA for the CDR3: TGTGCCAGCAGTGCAAACCGGGACAGTTACAATGAGCAGTTCTTC. This sequence encodes CASSANRDSYNEQFF.

This clone was counted once. V usage is TRBV5-4 and J usage is TRBJ2-1; TRBD2 might be the D (5 bases). Germline V gives CDR1 SGHNT, CDR2 YYREEE (reference sequence). The V and J ends lost 0 bases and 5 bases respectively, with 12 bases between them. This CDR3 has 15 residues. The CDR3 sequence: CASSLGLPGNNEQFF. The CDR3, as DNA: TGTGCCAGCAGCTTGGGCCTCCCCGGGAACAATGAGCAGTTCTTC.

This chain links TRBV5-4 with TRBJ1-2; 9 bases match TRBD1. Trimming cost V 6 bases and J 3 bases; bases outside gene matches: 9. Germline values: CDR1 SGHNT, CDR2 YYREEE (reference sequence). The CDR3 has 15 amino acids. CDR3 in amino acids: CASIDRDRDYYGYTF. The DNA of the CDR3 is TGTGCCAGCATCGACCGGGACAGGGATTACTATGGCTACACCTTC.